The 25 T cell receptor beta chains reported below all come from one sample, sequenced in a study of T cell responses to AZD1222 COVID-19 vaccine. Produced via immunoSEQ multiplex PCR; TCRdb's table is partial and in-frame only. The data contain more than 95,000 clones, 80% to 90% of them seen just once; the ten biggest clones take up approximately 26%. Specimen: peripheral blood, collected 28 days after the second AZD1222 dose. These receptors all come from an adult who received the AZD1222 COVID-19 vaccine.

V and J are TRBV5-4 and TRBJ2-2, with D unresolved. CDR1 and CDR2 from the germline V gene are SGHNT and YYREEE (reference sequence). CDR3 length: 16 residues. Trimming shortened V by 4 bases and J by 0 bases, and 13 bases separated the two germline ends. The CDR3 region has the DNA TGTGCCAGCAGCCGGCCGCTACAGACGAACACCGGGGAGCTGTTTTTT. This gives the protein CASSRPLQTNTGELFF.

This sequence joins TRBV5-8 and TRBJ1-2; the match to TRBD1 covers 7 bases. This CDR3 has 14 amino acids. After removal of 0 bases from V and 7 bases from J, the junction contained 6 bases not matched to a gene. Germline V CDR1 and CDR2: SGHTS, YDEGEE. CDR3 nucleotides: TGTGCCAGCAGCTTGGCCGACAGGGCCGGTGGCTACACCTTC. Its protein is CASSLADRAGGYTF.

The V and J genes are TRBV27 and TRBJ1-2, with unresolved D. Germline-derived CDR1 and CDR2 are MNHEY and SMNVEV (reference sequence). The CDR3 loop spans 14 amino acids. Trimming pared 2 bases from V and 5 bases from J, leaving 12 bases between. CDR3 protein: CASSLLGEGYGYTF. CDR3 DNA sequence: TGTGCCAGCAGTTTACTGGGAGAAGGGTATGGCTACACCTTC.

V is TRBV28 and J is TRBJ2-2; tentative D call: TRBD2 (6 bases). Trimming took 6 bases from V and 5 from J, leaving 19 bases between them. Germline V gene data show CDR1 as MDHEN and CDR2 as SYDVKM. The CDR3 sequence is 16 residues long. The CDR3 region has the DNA TGTGCCAGCAGACCTAGACTAGAAGGTCTAACCGGGGAGCTGTTTTTT. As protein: CASRPRLEGLTGELFF. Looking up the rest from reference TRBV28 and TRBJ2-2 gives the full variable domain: DVKVTQSSRYLVKRTGEKVFLECVQDMDHENMFWYRQDPGLGLRLIYFSYDVKMKEKGDIPEGYSVSREKKERFSLILESASTNQTSMYLCASRPRLEGLTGELFFGEGSRLTVL.

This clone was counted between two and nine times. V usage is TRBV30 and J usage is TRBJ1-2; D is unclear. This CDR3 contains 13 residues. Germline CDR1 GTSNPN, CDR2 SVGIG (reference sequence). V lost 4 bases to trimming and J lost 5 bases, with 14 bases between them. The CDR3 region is CAWNDGGLYGYTF. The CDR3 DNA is TGTGCCTGGAATGACGGCGGACTGTATGGCTACACCTTC.

Here the CDR3 DNA reads TGTGCCAGCAGCATGACAGGGGGCTCTGGAAACACCATATATTTT. As protein: CASSMTGGSGNTIYF. This rearrangement joins TRBV7-2 to TRBJ1-3, with 9 bases fitting TRBD1. This CDR3 region has 15 residues. Trimming removed 5 bases from V and 0 bases from J; junction bases left unmatched: 2. The germline V gene encodes CDR1 SGHTA and CDR2 FQGNSA.

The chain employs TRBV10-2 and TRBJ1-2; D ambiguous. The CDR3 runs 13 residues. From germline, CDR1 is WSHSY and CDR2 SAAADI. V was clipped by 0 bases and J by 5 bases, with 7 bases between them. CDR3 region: CASSESRGYGYTF. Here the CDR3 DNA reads TGCGCCAGCAGTGAGTCGAGAGGATATGGCTACACCTTC.

The CDR3 DNA sequence: TGTGCCAGCATTCGCAGGAACACTGAAGCTTTCTTT. It translates to CASIRRNTEAFF. The chain is built from TRBV28 and TRBJ1-1; D remains ambiguous. Per germline, CDR1 MDHEN and CDR2 SYDVKM. CDR3 size: 12 residues. With 7 bases removed from V and 1 base from J, the gap between germline ends came to 7 bases.

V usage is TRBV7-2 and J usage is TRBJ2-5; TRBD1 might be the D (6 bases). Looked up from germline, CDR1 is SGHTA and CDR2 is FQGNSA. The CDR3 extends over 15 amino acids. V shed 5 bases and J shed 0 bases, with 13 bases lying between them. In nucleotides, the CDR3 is TGTGCCAGCAGCGCCGGGACATCGTACCAAGAGACCCAGTACTTC. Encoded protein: CASSAGTSYQETQYF.

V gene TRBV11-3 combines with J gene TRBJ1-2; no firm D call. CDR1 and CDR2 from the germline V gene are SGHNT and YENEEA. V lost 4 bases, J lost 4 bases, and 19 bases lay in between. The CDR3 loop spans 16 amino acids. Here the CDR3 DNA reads TGTGCCAGCAGCTCCGCTCCTCCGCCGAACCCCTATGGCTACACCTTC. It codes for CASSSAPPPNPYGYTF.

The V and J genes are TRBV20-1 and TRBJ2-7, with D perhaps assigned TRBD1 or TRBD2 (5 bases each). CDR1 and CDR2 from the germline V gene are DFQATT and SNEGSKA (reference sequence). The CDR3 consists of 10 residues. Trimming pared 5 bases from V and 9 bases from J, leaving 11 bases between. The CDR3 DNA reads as TGCAGTGCTTCCCGGGACGGGCAGTACTTC. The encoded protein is CSASRDGQYF.

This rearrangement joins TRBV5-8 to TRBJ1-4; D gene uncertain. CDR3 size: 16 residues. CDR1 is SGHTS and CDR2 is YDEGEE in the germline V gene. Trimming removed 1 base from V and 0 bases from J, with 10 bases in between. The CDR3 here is CASSLPGEPTNEKLFF. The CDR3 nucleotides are TGTGCCAGCAGCTTGCCTGGGGAGCCAACTAATGAAAAACTGTTTTTT.

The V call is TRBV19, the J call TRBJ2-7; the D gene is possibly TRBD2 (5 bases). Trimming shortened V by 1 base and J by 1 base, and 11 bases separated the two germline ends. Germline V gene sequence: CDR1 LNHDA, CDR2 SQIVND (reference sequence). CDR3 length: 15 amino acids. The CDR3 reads CASSIGGAFSYEQYF. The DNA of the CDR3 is TGTGCCAGTAGTATAGGGGGAGCCTTTTCCTACGAGCAGTACTTC.

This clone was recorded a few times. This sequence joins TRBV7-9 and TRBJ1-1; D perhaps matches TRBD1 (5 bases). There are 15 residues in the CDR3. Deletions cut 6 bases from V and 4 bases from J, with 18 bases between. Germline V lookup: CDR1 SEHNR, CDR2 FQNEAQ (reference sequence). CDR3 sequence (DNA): TGTGCCAGCAGTGATGGGACGGTTCGAACCACTGAAGCTTTCTTT. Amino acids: CASSDGTVRTTEAFF. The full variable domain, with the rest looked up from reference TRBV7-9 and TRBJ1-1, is DTGVSQNPRHKITKRGQNVTFRCDPISEHNRLYWYRQTLGQGPEFLTYFQNEAQLEKSRLLSDRFSAERPKGSFSTLEIQRTEQGDSAMYLCASSDGTVRTTEAFFGQGTRLTVV.

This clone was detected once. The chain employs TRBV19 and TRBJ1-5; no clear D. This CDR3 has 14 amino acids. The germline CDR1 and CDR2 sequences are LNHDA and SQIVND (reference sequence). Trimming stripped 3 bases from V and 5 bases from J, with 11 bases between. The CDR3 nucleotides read TGTGCCAGTAGTATGGACGCCGCTTATCAGCCCCAGCATTTT. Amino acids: CASSMDAAYQPQHF.

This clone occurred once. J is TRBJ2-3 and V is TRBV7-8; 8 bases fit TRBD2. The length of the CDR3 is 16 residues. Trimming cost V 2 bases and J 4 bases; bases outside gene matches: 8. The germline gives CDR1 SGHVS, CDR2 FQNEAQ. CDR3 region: CASSLIRRGAPDTQYF. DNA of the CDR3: TGTGCCAGCAGCTTAATTCGGCGGGGGGCACCAGATACGCAGTATTTT.

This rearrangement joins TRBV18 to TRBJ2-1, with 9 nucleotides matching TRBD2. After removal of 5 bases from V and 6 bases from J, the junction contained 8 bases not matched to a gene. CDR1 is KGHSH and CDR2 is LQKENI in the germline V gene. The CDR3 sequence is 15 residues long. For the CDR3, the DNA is TGTGCCAGCTCATTCTACGCGGGGGGGACCAATGAGCAGTTCTTC. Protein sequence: CASSFYAGGTNEQFF.

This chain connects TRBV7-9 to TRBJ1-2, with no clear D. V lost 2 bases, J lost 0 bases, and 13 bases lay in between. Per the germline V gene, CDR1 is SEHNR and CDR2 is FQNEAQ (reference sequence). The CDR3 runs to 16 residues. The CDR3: CASSLRSGSSNYGYTF. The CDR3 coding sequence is TGTGCCAGCAGCTTAAGGTCCGGGAGTTCTAACTATGGCTACACCTTC.

The CDR3 spells CASSRRGREKLFF. The CDR3 region has the DNA TGTGCCAGCAGCCGTAGGGGAAGAGAAAAACTGTTTTTT. The chain couples TRBV7-8 to TRBJ1-4, with a possible D match to TRBD1 (5 bases). The V end was cut by 5 bases, the J end by 8 bases, with 12 bases between. CDR1 and CDR2 (germline): SGHVS, FQNEAQ. The CDR3 contains 13 residues. Full variable domain (remainder filled in from reference TRBV7-8 and TRBJ1-4): GAGVSQSPRYKVAKRGQDVALRCDPISGHVSLFWYQQALGQGPEFLTYFQNEAQLDKSGLPSDRFFAERPEGSVSTLKIQRTQQEDSAVYLCASSRRGREKLFFGSGTQLSVL.

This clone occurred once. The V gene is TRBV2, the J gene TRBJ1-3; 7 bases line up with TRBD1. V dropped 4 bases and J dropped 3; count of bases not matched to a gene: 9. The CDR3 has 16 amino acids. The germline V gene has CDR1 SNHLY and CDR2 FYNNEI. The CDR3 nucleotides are TGTGCCAGCAGTGCCTTCGAGACAGGGTTTGGAAACACCATATATTTT. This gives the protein CASSAFETGFGNTIYF.

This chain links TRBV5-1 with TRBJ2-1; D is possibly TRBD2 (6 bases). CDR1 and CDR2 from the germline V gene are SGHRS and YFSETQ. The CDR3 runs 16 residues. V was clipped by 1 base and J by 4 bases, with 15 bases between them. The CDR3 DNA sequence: TGCGCCAGCAGCTTGTCAGGGAGGTTTGAGTACAATGAGCAGTTCTTC. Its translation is CASSLSGRFEYNEQFF.

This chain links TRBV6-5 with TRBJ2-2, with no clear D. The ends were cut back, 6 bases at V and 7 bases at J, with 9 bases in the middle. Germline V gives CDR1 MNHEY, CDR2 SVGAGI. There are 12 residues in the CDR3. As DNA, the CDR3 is TGTGCCAGCAGCGGCCGGTACGGGGAGCTGTTTTTT. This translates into CASSGRYGELFF.

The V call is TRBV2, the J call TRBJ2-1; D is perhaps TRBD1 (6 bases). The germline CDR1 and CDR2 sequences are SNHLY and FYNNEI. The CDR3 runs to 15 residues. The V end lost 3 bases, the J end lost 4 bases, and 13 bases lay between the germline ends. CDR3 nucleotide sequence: TGTGCCAGCAGTGACGTGGGGGCCGGTTACAATGAGCAGTTCTTC. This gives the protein CASSDVGAGYNEQFF.

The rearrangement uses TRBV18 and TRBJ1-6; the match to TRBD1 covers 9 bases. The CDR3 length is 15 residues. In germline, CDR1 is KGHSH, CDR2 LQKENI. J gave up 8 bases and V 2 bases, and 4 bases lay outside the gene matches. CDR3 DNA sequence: TGTGCCAGCTCACCATGGGGACAGGGAGATTCACCCCTCCACTTT. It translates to CASSPWGQGDSPLHF.

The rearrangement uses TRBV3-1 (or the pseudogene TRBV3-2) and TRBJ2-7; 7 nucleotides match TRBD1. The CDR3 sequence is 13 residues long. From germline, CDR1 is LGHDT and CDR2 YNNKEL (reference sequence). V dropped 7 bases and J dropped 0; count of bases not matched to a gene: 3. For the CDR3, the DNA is TGTGCCAGCAACGGGGACAGCTCCTACGAGCAGTACTTC. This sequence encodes CASNGDSSYEQYF.